This is a list of T cell receptor beta chains from one sample in a study of shared clonotypes between healthy human individuals. The method was immunoSEQ multiplex PCR; TCRdb's version includes in-frame clones alone and lacks a portion of them. Among more than 600,000 clones listed, 92% were seen once. Sequences were obtained from naive CD8+ T cells sorted from blood. The receptors were sampled from a man aged 30 to 45 in good health. Each CDR3 is given with its conserved first and last residue.

TRBV10-1	CASSGTGRAGELFF
TRBV21-1	CASSKDGGVRSKGGEQYF
TRBV9	CASSADSPHEQFF
TRBV27	CASSVMLAGGRNEQFF
TRBV19	CASRPSGNGYTF
TRBV5-5	CASSLHPNEKLFF
TRBV2	CASSGGQGGDTQYF
TRBV28	CASATMTGGAYQPQHF
TRBV5-8	CASSWPGQNYEQYF
TRBV10-1	CASSVRANTGELFF
TRBV29-1	CSVEKVAWGPGLAGETQYF
TRBV2	CASSEQPLSTDTQYF
TRBV19	CASSPVPGQSIDTQYF
TRBV15	CATSKQDEGVDIQYF
TRBV15	CATSRAGQTYGYTF
TRBV7-9	CASSLVQGIAEKLFF
TRBV27	CASSLSRLLVTDTQYF
TRBV5-4	CASSLRGRSTDTQYF
TRBV9	CASSPESGSYEQYF
TRBV4-1	CASSQWDRDGETQYF
TRBV4-1	CASSHRIRTGQEGDGYTF
TRBV14	CASSQGVGGSSYEQYF
TRBV11-2	CASTLGDMRETQYF
TRBV7-8	CASSFRSVGETQYF
TRBV6-6	CASSQGDSEQYF
TRBV6-5	CASSYYSSVGGELFF
TRBV5-1	CASSLNRDRDNEQFF